The entry below gives a single T cell receptor beta chain sequence along with its context. The CDR3 totals 14 residues. V dropped 3 bases and J dropped 4 bases, with 10 bases sitting between them. Germline assignment: CDR1 SGHKS and CDR2 YYEKEE (reference sequence). The data stem from a study of identical twins. TCRdb fed the 5' RACE reads into MiXCR, producing one record per CDR3 protein. This sample carries some 660,000 distinct CDR3 sequences, over 8.5% of them seen once, and the ten largest clones take 0.75% to 1%. The data were also submitted as part of a second study, on yellow fever vaccine responses in identical twins.

The specimen sequenced was PBMCs. The clonotype comes from a woman younger than 30 in good health. V and J are TRBV5-5 and TRBJ2-2, with no clear D. In DNA form, the CDR3 reads TGTGCCAGCAGCTCAGGTCACTTCACCGGGGAGCTGTTTTTT. Translation gives CASSSGHFTGELFF.